This note documents a single TCR delta chain sequence. This clone is assessed as medium-sized (0.01 to 0.1%). Its antigen remains unidentified. Base qualities were left out, and no much larger clone turns up one base away. This record comes from a study of fetal and pediatric gammadelta thymocytes (dated by TCRdb to between 2021 and 2022). Broadly, across the study: Previously published data and newly generated, unpublished data were combined in the bulk gammadelta thymocyte repertoires, which were used to strengthen a single-cell study of gammadelta thymocyte development. A total of approximately 10 subjects, comprising 3 fetal thymus donors and 7 pediatric thymus donors, were covered by the bulk gammadelta thymocyte repertoire set. Unpublished data were combined with previously published data (refs 27,28) to make up the bulk gammadelta thymocyte repertoires. Bulk TCR repertoire data were included to raise the number of subjects and reinforce the CDR3 publicity analysis. The full study reports these points: Compared with post-natal repertoires, fetal gammadelta thymocyte repertoires had previously been reported to be enriched for TRDV2, TRGV8 and TRGV9 usage, low N additions and public CDR3s.

Trimming accounts for 0 bases at V and 3 bases at J, while the number of junction bases matched to no gene is 4. CDR1 and CDR2, per the germline V gene, are GEAIGNYY and EKD. Measured from the cysteine to the phenylalanine, the CDR3 is 19 residues long. Here the CDR3 DNA is all that survives: 57 bases in frame from base 1. The instrument given in TCRdb is Illumina MiSeq. In the paper's pipeline: To analyze publicity, the Vgamma9Vdelta2 and nonVgamma9Vdelta2 bulk CDR3 files from each subject were merged so that every subject had one combined repertoire. Using base R and dplyr, each CDR3 amino acid sequence was checked across 9 single-cell datasets and fewer than 11 bulk repertoires to give a publicity score ranging from 0 to 19. TCRdb called clones anew from the public reads via CATT; matching DNA rows were later pooled. These V and J calls derive from TCRdb rather than the authors' analysis. The sample table lists some 1,700 delta-chain clones, around 15% of them with a count of one. Roughly 6.6% of the sample rests with the top ten.

Thymocytes were stained with Zombie NIR viability dye and antibodies against CD3 (UCHT1), TCRgammadelta (11F2), TCRVgamma9 (IMMU360) and TCRVdelta2 (IMMU389). Bulk TRD and TRG CDR3 repertoires were generated separately from sorted Vgamma9Vdelta2 and nonVgamma9Vdelta2 gammadelta thymocytes of human fetal and pediatric thymuses. Children undergoing cardiac surgery in Belgium were the source of the pediatric thymus tissue. The ages of the pediatric thymus donors in the study ranged between about 1 and 11 years. Thymic cell suspensions were prepared from fetal and post-natal thymuses as described previously. Cells that were CD3+ gammadeltaTCR+ Vgamma9+ Vdelta2+ were sorted as Vgamma9Vdelta2 thymocytes. A FACS Aria III cell sorter (BD Biosciences) was used for cell sorting.

This TCR derives from a child who underwent cardiac surgery and was recorded as healthy. This sequence uses TRDV2 and TRDJ3, and TRDD3 aligns with 13 junction nucleotides. The sequencing sample was made of Vgamma9Vdelta2 gamma-delta T cells from the thymus. The cell subset or site label, as the study defines it: sorted CD3+gammadeltaTCR+Vgamma9+Vdelta2+ thymocytes. The DNA sequence is TGTGCCTGTGACACCGTACTGGGGGATACGAGCTGGGACACCCGACAGATGTTTTTC. Its product reads: CACDTVLGDTSWDTRQMFF.